This TCR beta chain was found in a study of blood T cell repertoires in COVID-19. Study-level background: Collection of acute and convalescent COVID-19 samples took place in the United States, Italy and Spain. PBMCs, B-cell-depleted T cells, or T cells provided the cDNA or gDNA that made up the material.

This clone was seen repeatedly, ten times or more. How the authors handled the data: Nucleated cell counts were estimated from reference gene primer amplification. Measured with immunoSEQ multiplex PCR; TCRdb has only the in-frame clones, and not every one. The DNA gave D and trimming, while V, J and clone size come from that table. The sample carries approximately 290,000 clones, around 90% recorded once. V was clipped by 6 bases and J by 0 bases, with 11 bases between them. Germline assignment: CDR1 SEHNR and CDR2 FQNEAQ (reference sequence). This CDR3 has 14 amino acids. The rearrangement uses TRBV7-9 and TRBJ1-1; possible D gene TRBD1, 6 bases. Sequencing input: peripheral blood. This receptor was obtained from a young man with active or convalescent COVID-19. CDR3 protein: CASRGGGLNTEAFF. Here the CDR3 DNA reads TGTGCCAGCAGGGGAGGGGGGTTGAACACTGAAGCTTTCTTT.